Sequencing of this T cell receptor beta chain was carried out in a study of T-cell reconstitution after alpha-beta-depleted transplantation in children. The CDR3 sequence is 15 residues long. V dropped 5 bases and J dropped 2; count of bases not matched to a gene: 11. Germline CDR1 and CDR2: DFQATT and SNEGSKA (reference sequence). This clonotype was counted a few times. Preparation of the TCRbeta library involved a method that used unique molecular identifiers. TCRdb fed the PCR reads into MiXCR, producing one record per CDR3 protein. The table includes more than 450,000 distinct CDR3 sequences, approximately 20% detected once.

Sample: PBMCs from the stem cell graft donor, taken from the stem cell graft. The V call is TRBV20-1, the J call TRBJ2-5; 7 nucleotides align to TRBD1. The TCR comes from a human donor who donated a stem cell graft to a child with acute lymphoblastic leukemia. The CDR3 loop reads CSASPPPGQQETQYF. CDR3 sequence (DNA): TGCAGTGCTTCCCCCCCTCCGGGACAGCAAGAGACCCAGTACTTC.